These 10 T cell receptor beta chains were sequenced from one sample in a study of human T cells and chemical hapten exposure. MiXCR was run by TCRdb on the RACE reads, yielding one entry per CDR3 protein. Of 300,000 to 400,000 distinct CDR3 sequences listed, approximately 5.1% are singletons. Time point meaning: pre-sensitization, week 0. Sample treatment: therapeutic diphenylcyclopropenone sensitization with weekly scalp DPC. This material consisted of whole blood, taken in connection with sensitization to the hapten diphenylcyclopropenone (DPC). These receptors all stem from a woman in her fifties or sixties with alopecia areata. Some clones in this sample may be carry-over from other donors' samples.

In this sample, this clonotype turned up many times. The V and J genes are TRBV20-1 and TRBJ2-3; no firm D call. V lost 6 bases and J 4 bases, leaving 11 bases between the germline ends. The CDR3 has 12 residues. Germline-derived CDR1 and CDR2 are DFQATT and SNEGSKA (reference sequence). Written as DNA, the CDR3 is TGCAGTGCCCCCGACGGGTCAGATACGCAGTATTTT. Its translation: CSAPDGSDTQYF.

The rearrangement uses TRBV21-1 and TRBJ2-1; TRBD1, the D gene given by the table, was not confirmed from the DNA. TRBV21-1 is a documented pseudogene. The CDR3 is 16 amino acids. CDR3 residues: CASSTSGTGTGDEQFF. The CDR3 nucleotides are TGTGCCAGCAGCACGTCCGGGACAGGGACGGGGGATGAGCAGTTCTTC.

V and J are TRBV6-1 and TRBJ2-2, with D possibly TRBD1 on 5 matching bases. CDR1 is MNHNS, CDR2 SASEGT, per germline. The CDR3 runs to 15 residues. V dropped 1 base and J dropped 6 bases, with 12 bases sitting between them. The CDR3 nucleotides read TGTGCCAGCAGTGAAGAGGGATGGGGCCCCGGGGAGCTGTTTTTT. Its translation is CASSEEGWGPGELFF.

The sample holds many counts of this clonotype. The chain is built from TRBV10-3 and TRBJ2-5, with D uncertain. Germline CDR1 and CDR2: ENHRY and SYGVKD. The CDR3 is made up of 15 amino acids. V was pared by 2 bases and J by 5 bases, with 15 bases between. The CDR3 loop is CAISEGSAPPETQYF. The CDR3 DNA is TGTGCCATCAGTGAGGGGTCAGCGCCCCCTGAGACCCAGTACTTC.

Many counts were recorded for this clonotype. V gene TRBV7-6 combines with J gene TRBJ1-1, with no clear D. Trimming cost V 2 bases and J 6 bases, with 13 bases left between them. Germline CDR1 reads SGHVS; CDR2 reads FNYEAQ. The CDR3 loop spans 14 amino acids. The DNA of the CDR3 is TGTGCCAGCAGCTTAAGTGGCCAGGCGGCTGAAGCTTTCTTT. It yields the protein CASSLSGQAAEAFF.

This clonotype was recorded at least ten times. V gene TRBV2 combines with J gene TRBJ2-7; D uncertain. V was cut by 5 bases and J by 6 bases, with 14 bases left in between. This CDR3 has 13 amino acids. CDR1 SNHLY and CDR2 FYNNEI come from the germline V gene. CDR3 region: CASSLRDLGEQYF. Here the CDR3 DNA reads TGTGCCAGCAGTTTGCGCGACCTCGGCGAGCAGTACTTC.

This clonotype was counted many times. This chain connects TRBV6-2 or TRBV6-3 to TRBJ2-7; D unclear. This CDR3 has 13 amino acids. V lost 5 bases and J lost 2, with 10 bases in between. Germline CDR1 and CDR2: MNHEY and SVGEGT. The CDR3 bases are TGTGCCAGCAGTAGACTCCGGGCCTACGAGCAGTACTTC. This encodes CASSRLRAYEQYF.

This clonotype appeared many times. The rearrangement uses TRBV12-3 or TRBV12-4 and TRBJ2-2, with D unresolved. CDR3 length: 14 residues. V shed 2 bases and J shed 0 bases, with 4 bases lying between them. The CDR3 DNA reads TGTGCCAGCAGTTTAAGTTCGAACACCGGGGAGCTGTTTTTT. Translating it yields CASSLSSNTGELFF.

This clonotype has a count of ten or more. This rearrangement joins TRBV6-5 to TRBJ2-1, with 14 bases fitting TRBD2. V lost 7 bases, J lost 9 bases, and 8 bases stayed unmatched. Germline CDR1 and CDR2: MNHEY and SVGAGI. The CDR3 runs to 15 residues. Written as DNA, the CDR3 is TGTGCCAGCACCGGACTAGCGGGGGGCCGTGGTGAGCAGTTCTTC. This codes for CASTGLAGGRGEQFF.

The chain combines TRBV5-6 with TRBJ1-5; 7 nucleotides align to TRBD1. The V gene end was trimmed by 4 bases and the J gene end by 5 bases; junction bases not matched to a gene: 6. The CDR3 length is 14 residues. In germline, CDR1 is SGHDT, CDR2 YYEEEE. CDR3 DNA: TGTGCCAGCAGCGTAGGTACAGGGGATCAGCCCCAGCATTTT. Translation: CASSVGTGDQPQHF.